These T cell receptor beta chains were read from a single sample in a study of blood T cell repertoires in COVID-19. Clones were sequenced by immunoSEQ multiplex PCR, and TCRdb holds only the in-frame ones, with some missing. The profile shows tens of thousands of clones, around 68% of them singletons. Material for sequencing was peripheral blood. The source is a woman aged 70-85 years with acute or convalescent COVID-19. CDR3s include the opening cysteine and the closing phenylalanine or tryptophan. The D gene is left open where the match is weak. Only part of the rows carry a size: once, few, many, or a class if the clone is expanded.

J: TRBJ1-1; length: 14; D: TRBD1; size: -; V: TRBV7-9; CDR3: CASSLGQGSTEAFF; DNA: TGTGCCAGCAGCTTAGGACAGGGTAGCACTGAAGCTTTCTTT
J: TRBJ1-2; length: 13; D: -; size: -; V: TRBV15; CDR3: CATSGHRYYGYTF; DNA: TGTGCCACCAGCGGGCACAGGTACTATGGCTACACCTTC
J: TRBJ1-5; length: 15; D: TRBD1; size: -; V: TRBV9; CDR3: CASSATGGWGQPQHF; DNA: TGTGCCAGCAGCGCAACAGGGGGCTGGGGTCAGCCCCAGCATTTT
J: TRBJ1-2; length: 14; D: -; size: many; V: TRBV3-1/TRBV3-2; CDR3: CASSQGRQIYGYTF; DNA: TGTGCCAGCAGCCAAGGCCGACAGATCTATGGCTACACCTTC
J: TRBJ2-5; length: 15; D: TRBD2; size: -; V: TRBV27; CDR3: CASSLGAGVVETQYF; DNA: TGTGCCAGCAGTTTAGGGGCGGGAGTGGTAGAGACCCAGTACTTC
J: TRBJ1-4; length: 14; D: TRBD1; size: -; V: TRBV7-2; CDR3: CASSSDRGQAKLFF; DNA: TGTGCCAGCAGCTCGGACAGGGGGCAGGCAAAACTGTTTTTT
J: TRBJ2-1; length: 13; D: -; size: -; V: TRBV21-1; CDR3: CARRLAGNNEQFF; DNA: TGTGCCAGGAGACTAGCGGGAAACAATGAGCAGTTCTTC
J: TRBJ2-3; length: 15; D: TRBD2; size: -; V: TRBV11-3; CDR3: CASSLGGREADTQYF; DNA: TGTGCCAGCAGCTTGGGCGGGAGAGAAGCAGATACGCAGTATTTT
J: TRBJ1-4; length: 17; D: TRBD1; size: -; V: TRBV28; CDR3: CASSLPGQGEDNEKLFF; DNA: TGTGCCAGCAGTTTACCGGGACAGGGGGAAGATAATGAAAAACTGTTTTTT
J: TRBJ2-7; length: 14; D: -; size: few; V: TRBV4-1; CDR3: CASSQEPGAYEQYF; DNA: TGCGCCAGCAGCCAGGAGCCGGGGGCCTACGAGCAGTACTTC
J: TRBJ1-2; length: 15; D: TRBD1; size: -; V: TRBV28; CDR3: CASSPYWDRLPHYTF; DNA: TGTGCCAGCAGCCCCTACTGGGACAGACTTCCCCACTACACCTTC
J: TRBJ1-2; length: 15; D: TRBD1; size: -; V: TRBV27; CDR3: CASKKGGLTSEGYTF; DNA: TGTGCCAGCAAAAAAGGGGGCTTAACTTCGGAAGGCTACACCTTC
J: TRBJ2-7; length: 14; D: -; size: -; V: TRBV3-1/TRBV3-2; CDR3: CASSQGSPAYEQYF; DNA: TGTGCCAGCAGCCAGGGCAGTCCGGCCTACGAGCAGTACTTC